These 22 T cell receptor beta chains were all obtained from the same sample, sequenced in a study of response to subunit inactivated influenza vaccine. Using its own MiXCR run on the RT-PCR reads, TCRdb lists one record per CDR3 protein. The repertoire holds 560,000 or so distinct CDR3 sequences, with under 9% as singletons. The material sequenced was PBMCs from blood, taken 23 to 25 months after vaccination. The receptors come from a man aged 50-75 years who received an inactivated influenza vaccine.

The chain links TRBV12-3 or TRBV12-4 to TRBJ1-4; 7 bases line up with TRBD1. J was trimmed by 13 bases and V by 5 bases; bases with no gene match: 7. The CDR3 has 12 amino acids. This chain's CDR3 is CASSDRAPGLFF. CDR3 coding DNA: TGTGCCAGCAGTGACAGGGCTCCGGGACTGTTTTTT.

This clonotype was seen ten or more times. V is TRBV7-9 and J is TRBJ2-1; 15 bases map to TRBD2. The V gene's germline CDR1 is SEHNR and CDR2 FQNEAQ (reference sequence). The CDR3 has 17 amino acids. V lost 4 bases, J lost 4 bases, and 5 bases stayed unmatched. The DNA for the CDR3 is TGTGCCAGCAGCTCGGGACTAGCGGGGGGTCTTTACAATGAGCAGTTCTTC. Amino acids: CASSSGLAGGLYNEQFF.

The rearrangement joins TRBV12-3 or TRBV12-4 to TRBJ2-5, with D uncertain. There are 14 residues in the CDR3. V was pared by 3 bases and J by 1 base, with 9 bases between. The CDR3 spells CASSFRRSQETQYF. Here the CDR3 DNA reads TGTGCCAGCAGTTTTCGGCGGTCCCAAGAGACCCAGTACTTC.

This clonotype has a count of ten or more. V is TRBV6-1 and J is TRBJ1-1; D ambiguous. Trimming stripped 5 bases from V and 0 bases from J, with 7 bases between. Germline assignment: CDR1 MNHNS and CDR2 SASEGT. This CDR3 comprises 13 residues. The CDR3 bases are TGTGCCAGCAGTCCCGCCTTGAACACTGAAGCTTTCTTT. Protein sequence: CASSPALNTEAFF.

The J gene is TRBJ2-1, the V gene TRBV6-2 or TRBV6-3; 7 bases are shared with TRBD1. There are 16 residues in the CDR3. Trimming at V came to 4 bases and at J to 1 base, leaving 7 bases not matched to a gene. The germline V gene has CDR1 MNHEY and CDR2 SVGEGT. The CDR3 DNA reads TGTGCCAGCAGTTTAACAGGGGCCGTGTCCTACAATGAGCAGTTCTTC. Amino acid sequence: CASSLTGAVSYNEQFF.

This clonotype was seen a few times. The chain joins TRBV6-1 to TRBJ1-4, with 9 bases that match TRBD1. CDR1 is MNHNS, CDR2 SASEGT, per germline. The CDR3 is 14 residues long. V gave up 6 bases and J gave up 7 bases; unmatched junction bases: 6. The DNA for the CDR3 is TGTGCCAGCAGCGTCGGGACAGGGCGTGAAAAACTGTTTTTT. Translation gives CASSVGTGREKLFF.

With respect to this clonotype: Given a much more abundant clone one base away, this may be a read error. J is TRBJ2-3 and V is TRBV7-2, with 9 bases lining up with TRBD1. V was pared by 5 bases and J by 5 bases, with 5 bases of the junction left unmatched. In germline, CDR1 is SGHTA, CDR2 FQGNSA. The CDR3 contains 14 residues. Written as DNA, the CDR3 is TGTGCCAGCAGCCTGACAGGGGGGGGAGATACGCAGTATTTT. Encoded protein: CASSLTGGGDTQYF.

This clonotype came up a few times. The genes are TRBV9 and TRBJ2-7; D perhaps matches TRBD2 (6 bases). The V end was cut by 0 bases, the J end by 3 bases, with 13 bases between. The CDR3 contains 15 residues. Germline V gives CDR1 SGDLS, CDR2 YYNGEE. The CDR3 loop is CASSVGGDGGYEQYF. The CDR3 DNA is TGTGCCAGCAGCGTAGGCGGGGACGGTGGCTACGAGCAGTACTTC.

A few counts support this clonotype. The gene calls are TRBV2 and TRBJ2-2; D call uncertain. Germline V gene lookup returns CDR1 SNHLY and CDR2 FYNNEI. The V end was cut by 5 bases, the J end by 4 bases, with 8 bases between. This CDR3 spans 13 amino acids. CDR3: CASSTDGTGELFF. CDR3 DNA: TGTGCCAGCAGTACCGACGGCACCGGGGAGCTGTTTTTT.

V and J are TRBV7-9 and TRBJ2-4; D remains ambiguous. V was clipped by 4 bases and J by 5 bases, with 9 bases between them. The CDR3 loop spans 13 amino acids. Germline V gene lookup returns CDR1 SEHNR and CDR2 FQNEAQ (reference sequence). CDR3 region: CASSSQLENIQYF. The CDR3, as DNA: TGTGCCAGCAGCTCCCAGCTAGAAAACATTCAGTACTTC.

This clonotype was counted at least ten times. The chain couples TRBV5-1 to TRBJ1-1; perhaps TRBD1 as D (6 bases). Per germline, CDR1 SGHRS and CDR2 YFSETQ. This CDR3 region has 14 residues. V was cut by 4 bases and J by 1 base, with 11 bases left in between. CDR3 amino acids: CASSLSTGNTEAFF. CDR3 DNA: TGCGCCAGCAGCCTATCGACAGGGAACACTGAAGCTTTCTTT.

CDR3 in DNA: TGTGCCAGCAGCCAAGCGCCAGCGGTGTCCTACGAGCAGTACTTC. Residues: CASSQAPAVSYEQYF. The chain recombines TRBV3-1 with TRBJ2-7, with TRBD2 as a possible D gene (5 bases). Germline V gene data show CDR1 as LGHDT and CDR2 as YNNKEL (reference sequence). The CDR3 is made up of 15 amino acids. V was trimmed by 1 base and J by 1 base, leaving 11 bases between them.

This clonotype appeared many times. This chain joins TRBV20-1 and TRBJ2-5, with TRBD2 identical over 7 bases. CDR1 DFQATT and CDR2 SNEGSKA come from the germline V gene (reference sequence). CDR3 length: 13 residues. Germline trimming cut 6 bases from V and 2 bases from J; bases unmatched to any gene: 6. DNA for the CDR3: TGCAGTGCAGCTCCGCGGGGGCAAGAGACCCAGTACTTC. Translation: CSAAPRGQETQYF.

This clonotype was observed a few times. The rearrangement uses TRBV6-2 or TRBV6-3 and TRBJ1-1; D uncertain. This CDR3 spans 13 amino acids. Germline CDR1 reads MNHEY; CDR2 reads SVGEGT. Trimming took off 5 bases at V and 1 base at J, with 8 bases between the two ends. CDR3 amino acids: CASSPIPNTEAFF. The CDR3 nucleotides are TGTGCCAGCAGTCCTATCCCGAACACTGAAGCTTTCTTT.

This CDR3 is CASSTGETYGYTF. For the CDR3, the DNA is TGTGCCAGTTCGACGGGGGAGACCTATGGCTACACCTTC. The chain employs TRBV18 and TRBJ1-2; TRBD1 might be the D (5 bases). V was shortened by 9 bases and J by 4 bases, with 15 bases between the two germline ends. This CDR3 region has 13 residues. The germline V gene has CDR1 KGHSH and CDR2 LQKENI. The entire variable domain, with the rest obtained from reference TRBV18 and TRBJ1-2, is as follows: NAGVMQNPRHLVRRRGQEARLRCSPMKGHSHVYWYRQLPEEGLKFMVYLQKENIIDESGMPKERFSAEFPKEGPSILRIQQVVRGDSAAYFCASSTGETYGYTFGSGTRLTVV.

This chain joins TRBV18 and TRBJ1-1, with a tentative D call TRBD1 (6 bases). Germline V gene sequence: CDR1 KGHSH, CDR2 LQKENI. The CDR3 extends over 15 amino acids. With 2 bases removed from V and 0 bases from J, the gap between germline ends came to 10 bases. CDR3 nucleotides: TGTGCCAGCTCACCAAGGGGGGGGTTGAACACTGAAGCTTTCTTT. Its protein product is CASSPRGGLNTEAFF.

This sequence joins TRBV11-2 and TRBJ1-4, with D unclear. Germline CDR1 is SGHAT and CDR2 is FQNNGV. V was pared by 6 bases and J by 7 bases, with 15 bases between. The CDR3 has 14 residues. The CDR3 DNA reads TGTGCCAGCAGTTTGGACTGGGCAACTGAAAAACTGTTTTTT. This translates into CASSLDWATEKLFF.

This clonotype was seen a few times. V and J are TRBV25-1 and TRBJ1-1; tentative D call: TRBD1 (6 bases). V was pared by 4 bases and J by 3 bases, with 9 bases between. This CDR3 contains 13 residues. In germline, CDR1 is MGHDK, CDR2 SYGVNS. CDR3 region: CASSGGQHTEAFF. The CDR3 nucleotides read TGTGCCAGCAGTGGAGGACAGCACACTGAAGCTTTCTTT.

This clonotype was counted at least ten times. This chain joins TRBV7-2 and TRBJ2-3; D unresolved. V lost 2 bases to trimming and J lost 4 bases, with 4 bases between them. Per germline, CDR1 SGHTA and CDR2 FQGNSA. The CDR3 consists of 12 residues. This chain's CDR3 is CASSLYSDTQYF. CDR3 in DNA: TGTGCCAGCAGCTTATATTCAGATACGCAGTATTTT.

This clonotype came up a few times. The rearrangement uses TRBV20-1 and TRBJ2-5, with D uncertain. CDR1 is DFQATT, CDR2 SNEGSKA, per germline (reference sequence). The ends were cut back, 1 base at V and 5 bases at J, with 11 bases in the middle. The CDR3 consists of 13 residues. For the CDR3, the DNA is TGCAGTGCTAGAGCCCCTCAACGGGAGACCCAGTACTTC. Its protein product is CSARAPQRETQYF.

This clonotype was picked up many times. The chain combines TRBV4-2 with TRBJ1-4; TRBD1 agrees at 7 bases. CDR3 length: 15 residues. J lost 5 bases, V lost 6 bases, and 9 bases had no gene match. CDR1 is LGHNA, CDR2 YNFKEQ, per germline. The CDR3 sequence: CASRPSGGQNEKLFF. DNA of the CDR3: TGTGCCAGCAGGCCTTCAGGGGGACAAAATGAAAAACTGTTTTTT.

This clonotype was counted a few times. J is TRBJ1-6 and V is TRBV2, with D possibly being TRBD1 (6 bases). Germline V gene lookup returns CDR1 SNHLY and CDR2 FYNNEI. V was trimmed by 7 bases and J by 9 bases, leaving 13 bases between them. This CDR3 contains 13 residues. The CDR3 nucleotides are TGTGCCAGCATGGGGGCGCCCAGTTCACCCCTCCACTTT. It is translated as CASMGAPSSPLHF.